The clone carrying this T cell receptor (beta chain) was counted many times. The data were obtained in a study of human T cells and chemical hapten exposure. TCRdb passed the RACE reads through MiXCR, listing each CDR3 protein once. The data hold 89,000 or so distinct CDR3 sequences, with approximately 9% observed a single time. Trimming left V 6 bases short and J 2 bases short, with 14 bases between. The CDR3 has 14 residues. CDR1 is SGHDN, CDR2 FVKESK, per germline. The sample's time point: pre-sensitization, week 0. Treatment reported: therapeutic diphenylcyclopropenone sensitization with weekly scalp DPC. At patch-test visits, sampling came before the patch test.

This clonotype originated in a middle-aged man with alopecia areata. Some clones in this sample may be carry-over from other donors' samples. The chain joins TRBV14 to TRBJ2-7; D unresolved. Material: whole blood, obtained in connection with sensitization to the hapten diphenylcyclopropenone (DPC). CDR3 in amino acids: CASRETRSTYEQYF. CDR3 DNA sequence: TGTGCCAGCAGGGAGACAAGATCTACCTACGAGCAGTACTTC.